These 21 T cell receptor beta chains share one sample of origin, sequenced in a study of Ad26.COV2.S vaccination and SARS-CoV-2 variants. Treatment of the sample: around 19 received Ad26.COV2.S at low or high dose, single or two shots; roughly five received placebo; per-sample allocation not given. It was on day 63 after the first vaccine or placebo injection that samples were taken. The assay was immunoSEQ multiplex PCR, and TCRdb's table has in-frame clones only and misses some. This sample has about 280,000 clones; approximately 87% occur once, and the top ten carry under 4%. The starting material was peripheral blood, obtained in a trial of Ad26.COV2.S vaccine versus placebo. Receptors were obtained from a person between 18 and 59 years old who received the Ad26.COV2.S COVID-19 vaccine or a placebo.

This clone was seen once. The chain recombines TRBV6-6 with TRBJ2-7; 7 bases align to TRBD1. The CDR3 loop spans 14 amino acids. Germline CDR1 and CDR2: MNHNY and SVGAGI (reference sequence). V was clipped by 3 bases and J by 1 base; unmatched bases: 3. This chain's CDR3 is CASSYPQGSYEQYF. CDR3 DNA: TGTGCCAGCAGTTATCCACAGGGGTCCTACGAGCAGTACTTC.

The DNA for the CDR3 is TGCAGCGTTGTCGAGGGTAAAGCTTTCTTT. Its translation is CSVVEGKAFF. V gene TRBV29-1 combines with J gene TRBJ1-1; D gene unclear. The V gene lost 4 bases and the J gene lost 9 bases, with 9 bases spanning the gap. The germline V gene encodes CDR1 SQVTM and CDR2 ANQGSEA. The CDR3 loop spans 10 amino acids.

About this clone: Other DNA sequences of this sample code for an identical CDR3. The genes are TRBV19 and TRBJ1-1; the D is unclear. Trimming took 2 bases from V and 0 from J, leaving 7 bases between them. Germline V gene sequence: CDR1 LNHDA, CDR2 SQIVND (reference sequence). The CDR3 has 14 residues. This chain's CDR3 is CASSIWAVNTEAFF. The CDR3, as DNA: TGTGCCAGTAGTATATGGGCGGTGAACACTGAAGCTTTCTTT.

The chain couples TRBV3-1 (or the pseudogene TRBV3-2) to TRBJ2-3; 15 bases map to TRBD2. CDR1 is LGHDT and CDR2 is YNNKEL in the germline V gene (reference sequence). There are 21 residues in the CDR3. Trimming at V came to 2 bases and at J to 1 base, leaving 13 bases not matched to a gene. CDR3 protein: CASSQYFPGTSGGTCTDTQYF. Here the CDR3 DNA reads TGTGCCAGCAGCCAATACTTCCCCGGGACTAGCGGGGGGACCTGCACAGATACGCAGTATTTT.

For the CDR3, the DNA is TGTGCCAGCTGTCCCGCGGGCACTGAAGCTTTCTTT. Amino acid sequence: CASCPAGTEAFF. The J gene is TRBJ1-1, the V gene TRBV6-6; D is ambiguous. Trimming removed 8 bases from V and 4 bases from J, with 11 bases in between. CDR1 MNHNY and CDR2 SVGAGI come from the germline V gene (reference sequence). The CDR3 runs to 12 residues.

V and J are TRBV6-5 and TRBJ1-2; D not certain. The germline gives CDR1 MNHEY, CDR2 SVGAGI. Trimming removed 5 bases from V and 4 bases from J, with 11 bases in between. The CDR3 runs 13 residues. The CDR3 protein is CASSPGSVYGYTF. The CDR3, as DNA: TGTGCCAGCAGTCCCGGTAGTGTCTATGGCTACACCTTC.

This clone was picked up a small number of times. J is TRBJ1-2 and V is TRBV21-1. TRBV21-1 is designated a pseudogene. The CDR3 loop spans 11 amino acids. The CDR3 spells CASSRRSGYTF. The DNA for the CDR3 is TGTGCCAGCAGCCGCCGGAGTGGCTACACCTTC.

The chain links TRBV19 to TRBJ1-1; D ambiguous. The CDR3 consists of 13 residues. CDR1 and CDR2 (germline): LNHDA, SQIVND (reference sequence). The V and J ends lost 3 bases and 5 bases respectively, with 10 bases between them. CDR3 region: CASSIGSWTEAFF. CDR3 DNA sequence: TGTGCCAGTAGTATCGGGAGTTGGACTGAAGCTTTCTTT.

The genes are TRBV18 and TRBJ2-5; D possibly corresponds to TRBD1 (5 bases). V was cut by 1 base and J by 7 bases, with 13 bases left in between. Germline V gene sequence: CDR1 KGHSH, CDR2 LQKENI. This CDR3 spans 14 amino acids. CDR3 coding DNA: TGTGCCAGCTCACCACAGGCAGGGTTGGTGACCCAGTACTTC. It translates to CASSPQAGLVTQYF.

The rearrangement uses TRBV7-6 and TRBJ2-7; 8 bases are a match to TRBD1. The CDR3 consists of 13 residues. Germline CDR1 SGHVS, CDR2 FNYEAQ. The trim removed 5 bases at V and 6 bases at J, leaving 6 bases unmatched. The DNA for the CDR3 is TGTGCCAGCAGCCCCGGACAGGGCATCGAGCAGTACTTC. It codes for CASSPGQGIEQYF.

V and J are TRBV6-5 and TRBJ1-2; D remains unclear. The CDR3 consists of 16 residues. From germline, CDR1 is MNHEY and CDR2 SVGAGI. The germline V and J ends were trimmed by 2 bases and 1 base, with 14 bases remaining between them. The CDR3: CASSYRPGLGNYGYTF. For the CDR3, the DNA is TGTGCCAGCAGTTACCGCCCGGGTTTGGGTAACTATGGCTACACCTTC.

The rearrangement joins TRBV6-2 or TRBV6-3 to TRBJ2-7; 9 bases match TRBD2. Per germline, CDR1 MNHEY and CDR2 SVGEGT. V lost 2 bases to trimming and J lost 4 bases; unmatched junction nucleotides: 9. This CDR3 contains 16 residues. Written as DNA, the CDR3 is TGTGCCAGCAGTTACGACTTAAGCGGGGGGAGTTACGAGCAGTACTTC. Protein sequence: CASSYDLSGGSYEQYF.

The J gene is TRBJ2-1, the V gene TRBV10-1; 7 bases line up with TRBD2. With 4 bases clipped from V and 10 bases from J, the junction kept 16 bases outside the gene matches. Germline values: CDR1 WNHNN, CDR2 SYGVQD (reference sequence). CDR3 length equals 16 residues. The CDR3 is CASSVALGAGTGEQFF. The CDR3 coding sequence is TGCGCCAGCAGTGTAGCCCTAGGAGCGGGGACGGGGGAGCAGTTCTTC.

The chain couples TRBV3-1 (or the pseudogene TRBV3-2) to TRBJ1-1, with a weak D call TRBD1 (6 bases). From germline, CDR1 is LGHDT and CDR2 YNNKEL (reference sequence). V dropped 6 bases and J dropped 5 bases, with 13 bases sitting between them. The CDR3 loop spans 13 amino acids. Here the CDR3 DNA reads TGTGCCAGCAGACGGCAACAGGGAACTGAAGCTTTCTTT. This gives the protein CASRRQQGTEAFF.

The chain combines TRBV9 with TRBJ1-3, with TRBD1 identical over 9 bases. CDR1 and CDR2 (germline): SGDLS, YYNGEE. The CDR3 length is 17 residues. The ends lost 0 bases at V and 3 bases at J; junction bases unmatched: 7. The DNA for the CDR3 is TGTGCCAGCAGCGTAGCTACGGGACAGGGAAATGGAAACACCATATATTTT. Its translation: CASSVATGQGNGNTIYF.

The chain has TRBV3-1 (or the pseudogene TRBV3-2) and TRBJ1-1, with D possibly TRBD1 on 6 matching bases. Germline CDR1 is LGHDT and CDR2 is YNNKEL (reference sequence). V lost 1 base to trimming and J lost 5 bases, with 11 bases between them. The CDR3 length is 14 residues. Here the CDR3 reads CASSQAWGPTEAFF. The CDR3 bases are TGTGCCAGCAGCCAAGCCTGGGGGCCAACTGAAGCTTTCTTT.

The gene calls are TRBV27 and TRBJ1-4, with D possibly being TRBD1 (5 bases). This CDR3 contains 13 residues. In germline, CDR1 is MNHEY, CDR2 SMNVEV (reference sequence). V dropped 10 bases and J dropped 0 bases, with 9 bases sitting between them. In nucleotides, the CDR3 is TGTGCCAAGACAGTTGCAACTAATGAAAAACTGTTTTTT. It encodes CAKTVATNEKLFF.

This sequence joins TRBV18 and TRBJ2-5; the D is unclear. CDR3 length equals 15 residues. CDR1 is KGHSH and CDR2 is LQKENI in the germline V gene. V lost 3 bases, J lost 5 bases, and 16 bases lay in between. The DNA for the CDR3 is TGTGCCAGCTCACCCCAGCACCTAGAAAGCGAGACCCAGTACTTC. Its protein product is CASSPQHLESETQYF.

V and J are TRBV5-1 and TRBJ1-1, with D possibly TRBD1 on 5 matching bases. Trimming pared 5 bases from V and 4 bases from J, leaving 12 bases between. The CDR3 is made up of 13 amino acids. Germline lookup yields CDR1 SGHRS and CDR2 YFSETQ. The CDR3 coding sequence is TGCGCCAGCAGTTCCGGGGGGATCACTGAAGCTTTCTTT. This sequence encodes CASSSGGITEAFF.

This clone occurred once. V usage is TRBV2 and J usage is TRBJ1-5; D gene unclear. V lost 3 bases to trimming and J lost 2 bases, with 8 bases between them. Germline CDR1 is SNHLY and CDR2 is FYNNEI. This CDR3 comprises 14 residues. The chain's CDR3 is CASSDLGGNQPQHF. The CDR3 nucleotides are TGTGCCAGCAGTGATCTGGGCGGCAATCAGCCCCAGCATTTT.

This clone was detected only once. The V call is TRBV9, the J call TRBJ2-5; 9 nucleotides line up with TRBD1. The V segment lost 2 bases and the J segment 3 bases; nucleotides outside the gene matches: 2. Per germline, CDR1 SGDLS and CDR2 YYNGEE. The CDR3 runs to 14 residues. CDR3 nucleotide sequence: TGTGCCAGCAGCGTGGGGGACAGGGAAGAGACCCAGTACTTC. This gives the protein CASSVGDREETQYF.